A single sample is the source of the 22 T cell receptor beta chains below, sequenced in a study of Graves' ophthalmopathy and Graves' hyperthyroidism (dated by TCRdb to the late 2010s). The sequencer was an Illumina HiSeq 2000. TCR beta CDR3 regions were amplified from RNA transcripts for repertoire sequencing. The first round of RT-PCR was done with HTBI primers and the Qiagen OneStep RT-PCR kit, and was followed by a second round of multiplex PCR, then size selection and purification. TCRdb reran the public reads through fastp at Q25 and MiXCR, keeping productive beta chains. A single entry per CDR3 protein holds the most common genes and DNA from its merged rows. Here the sample has about 370,000 distinct CDR3 sequences; 15% to 20% occur a single time. The ten largest clones add up to roughly 1.6% of the sample. The sequenced material came from peripheral blood. The receptor set was obtained from a woman under 30 with Graves' ophthalmopathy. Donor details come from another sample of the same person, matched by shared clones.

This sequence joins TRBV7-2 and TRBJ2-7; 8 bases are a match to TRBD1. With V trimmed by 4 bases and J by 7 bases, 9 bases remained unmatched. CDR3 length equals 14 residues. The germline V gene encodes CDR1 SGHTA and CDR2 FQGNSA. The CDR3 DNA reads as TGTGCCAGCAGCTGGCAGGGAGGACAGGGAGAGCAGTACTTC. As protein: CASSWQGGQGEQYF.

There are many counts of this clonotype. The chain links TRBV7-2 to TRBJ1-2, with D possibly matching TRBD1 (6 bases). Germline V gene lookup returns CDR1 SGHTA and CDR2 FQGNSA. The CDR3 is made up of 16 amino acids. V lost 0 bases and J lost 4, with 15 bases in between. CDR3 sequence reads: CASSLAGALTTYGYTF. CDR3 bases: TGTGCCAGCAGCTTAGCGGGGGCACTAACAACCTATGGCTACACCTTC.

This clonotype has ten or more counts. The chain combines TRBV7-9 with TRBJ1-1; no firm D call. This CDR3 has 15 residues. The V end was cut by 5 bases, the J end by 2 bases, with 15 bases between. CDR1 SEHNR and CDR2 FQNEAQ come from the germline V gene (reference sequence). The DNA for the CDR3 is TGTGCCAGCAGCCTTAGTGGGGATTACAACACTGAAGCTTTCTTT. Translation gives CASSLSGDYNTEAFF.

This clonotype occurred many times. This rearrangement joins TRBV4-1 to TRBJ2-2, with 12 positions matching TRBD2. CDR1 is MGHRA, CDR2 YSYEKL, per germline. J lost 4 bases, V lost 4 bases, and 7 bases had no gene match. The CDR3 runs 17 residues. The CDR3 loop reads CASSPEPSGGVTGELFF. The DNA for the CDR3 is TGCGCCAGCAGCCCCGAACCTAGCGGGGGGGTCACCGGGGAGCTGTTTTTT.

The table lists this clonotype with many counts. This chain connects TRBV28 to TRBJ1-1; D remains unclear. The V end was cut by 5 bases, the J end by 1 base, with 17 bases between. Germline V gene sequence: CDR1 MDHEN, CDR2 SYDVKM. CDR3 length equals 16 residues. CDR3 coding DNA: TGTGCCAGCAGTCCGCCCCCCAGAAACCAGAACACTGAAGCTTTCTTT. It yields the protein CASSPPPRNQNTEAFF.

The V call is TRBV6-1, the J call TRBJ1-2; D is unresolved. V lost 5 bases and J lost 1, with 14 bases in between. The V gene's germline CDR1 is MNHNS and CDR2 SASEGT. The CDR3 is 15 amino acids. The DNA for the CDR3 is TGTGCCAGCAGTAAAAGAGGTTGGGGTAACTATGGCTACACCTTC. Its protein is CASSKRGWGNYGYTF.

J is TRBJ1-5 and V is TRBV12-3 or TRBV12-4; 8 positions agree with TRBD1. This CDR3 is built from 15 residues. With 4 bases clipped from V and 4 bases from J, the junction kept 6 bases outside the gene matches. CDR3: CASSYPRDRNQPQHF. The CDR3 DNA reads TGTGCCAGCAGTTACCCCCGGGACAGGAATCAGCCCCAGCATTTT.

This clonotype was observed many times. The chain uses TRBV19 and TRBJ1-1, with TRBD1 as a possible D gene (6 bases). The CDR3 consists of 15 residues. V gave up 0 bases and J gave up 5 bases, with 13 bases separating them. Germline V CDR1 and CDR2: LNHDA, SQIVND (reference sequence). This chain's CDR3 is CASSIEGAAWTEAFF. DNA for the CDR3: TGTGCCAGTAGTATAGAGGGGGCAGCCTGGACTGAAGCTTTCTTT. Full variable domain (outside the CDR3, taken from reference TRBV19 and TRBJ1-1): DGGITQSPKYLFRKEGQNVTLSCEQNLNHDAMYWYRQDPGQGLRLIYYSQIVNDFQKGDIAEGYSVSREKKESFPLTVTSAQKNPTAFYLCASSIEGAAWTEAFFGQGTRLTVV.

This clonotype was detected many times. The rearrangement uses TRBV28 and TRBJ2-5, with D perhaps matching TRBD2 (8 bases). The CDR3 extends over 19 amino acids. CDR1 is MDHEN, CDR2 SYDVKM, per germline. V was pared by 2 bases and J by 6 bases, with 28 bases between. The CDR3 DNA reads TGTGCCAGCAGTTTAATCAAAGGGGGCGGGAGGTTTCGGTTAAAGACCCAGTACTTC. It encodes CASSLIKGGGRFRLKTQYF.

This clonotype was recorded at least ten times. This chain links TRBV6-1 with TRBJ1-1, with 7 bases lining up with TRBD1. The germline V gene has CDR1 MNHNS and CDR2 SASEGT. There are 14 residues in the CDR3. J gave up 7 bases and V 4 bases, and 9 bases lay outside the gene matches. This CDR3 is CASSGGGGFVEAFF. DNA of the CDR3: TGTGCCAGCAGTGGAGGGGGCGGATTTGTTGAAGCTTTCTTT.

This clonotype was detected once. V and J are TRBV11-2 and TRBJ2-7, with TRBD2 matching over 10 bases. This CDR3 has 19 amino acids. Germline-derived CDR1 and CDR2 are SGHAT and FQNNGV. V was clipped by 4 bases and J by 5 bases; unmatched bases: 20. The CDR3 coding sequence is TGTGCCAGCAGCTCCGACCTAGCGGGAGATGACCCGCTCCTAGACGAGCAGTACTTC. It is translated as CASSSDLAGDDPLLDEQYF.

This clonotype was detected a few times. V gene TRBV6-2 or TRBV6-3 combines with J gene TRBJ1-1, with D perhaps matching TRBD1 (6 bases). This CDR3 comprises 14 residues. Trimming removed 6 bases at V and 4 bases at J, with 15 bases between. Germline CDR1 and CDR2: MNHEY and SVGEGT. CDR3 sequence: CASSDATGATEAFF. In nucleotides, the CDR3 is TGTGCCAGCAGCGACGCGACGGGGGCCACTGAAGCTTTCTTT.

Ten or more counts support this clonotype. The chain couples TRBV6-2 or TRBV6-3 to TRBJ2-3; TRBD2 agrees at 10 bases. V lost 6 bases and J lost 11; bases outside the gene matches: 5. The CDR3 covers 12 residues. Germline V gene sequence: CDR1 MNHEY, CDR2 SVGEGT. CDR3 DNA sequence: TGTGCCAGCAGCCGCGGACTAGCGGAGCAGTATTTT. It specifies CASSRGLAEQYF.

This clonotype has a count of ten or more. V is TRBV20-1 and J is TRBJ2-2, with a possible D match to TRBD2 (5 bases). The CDR3 has 15 residues. The V end was cut by 1 base, the J end by 0 bases, with 9 bases between. Germline V gives CDR1 DFQATT, CDR2 SNEGSKA (reference sequence). In nucleotides, the CDR3 is TGCAGTGCTAGAGCGGGATCGGCGAACACCGGGGAGCTGTTTTTT. This gives the protein CSARAGSANTGELFF.

V is TRBV10-1 and J is TRBJ2-7, with 13 bases identical to TRBD2. This CDR3 has 16 amino acids. The germline V gene has CDR1 WNHNN and CDR2 SYGVQD (reference sequence). Germline trimming cut 6 bases from V and 4 bases from J; bases unmatched to any gene: 9. CDR3 amino acids: CASRPGTSGAMYEQYF. DNA of the CDR3: TGCGCCAGCAGGCCCGGGACTAGCGGGGCGATGTACGAGCAGTACTTC.

With regard to this clonotype: At one of its ends the junction is not consistent with the germline gene, which may arise from a read error. J is TRBJ2-7 and V is TRBV6-5; 9 bases are a match to TRBD1. Germline V gene lookup returns CDR1 MNHEY and CDR2 SVGAGI. The CDR3 is 15 amino acids. The CDR3 bases are TGTGCCAGCAGTTACTCGGGACAGGGTGTGGGCGAGCAGTGCTTC. The encoded protein is CASSYSGQGVGEQCF.

This clonotype was counted ten times or more. V gene TRBV7-2 combines with J gene TRBJ1-5; 9 positions agree with TRBD1. CDR3 length equals 15 residues. Germline loops: CDR1 SGHTA, CDR2 FQGNSA. Germline trimming cut 5 bases from V and 1 base from J; bases unmatched to any gene: 3. CDR3 in DNA: TGTGCCAGCAGCCACGGGACAGGGAGCAATCAGCCCCAGCATTTT. Protein sequence: CASSHGTGSNQPQHF.

This clonotype appeared many times. This chain links TRBV29-1 with TRBJ2-7; 7 bases fit TRBD1. The CDR3 spans 12 residues. Germline V gives CDR1 SQVTM, CDR2 ANQGSEA. V dropped 6 bases and J dropped 0; count of bases not matched to a gene: 2. The CDR3 DNA is TGCAGCGTCGGGACAGTCTCCTACGAGCAGTACTTC. Amino acids: CSVGTVSYEQYF.

This clonotype was observed at least ten times. The V and J genes are TRBV6-2 or TRBV6-3 and TRBJ2-5, with a weak D call TRBD2 (6 bases). V was cut by 1 base and J by 4 bases, with 13 bases left in between. Per germline, CDR1 MNHEY and CDR2 SVGEGT. The CDR3 runs to 15 residues. The CDR3 coding sequence is TGTGCCAGCAGTTACTTCGGGGGAAAGGGAGAGACCCAGTACTTC. It codes for CASSYFGGKGETQYF.

This clonotype has ten or more counts. The CDR3 bases are TGTGCCAGCAAGAGTGGCGGGACGGGGGTTGACTACGAGCAGTACTTC. This encodes CASKSGGTGVDYEQYF. The rearrangement uses TRBV28 and TRBJ2-7; possibly TRBD2 for D (6 bases). The germline V gene has CDR1 MDHEN and CDR2 SYDVKM. Trimming removed 7 bases from V and 3 bases from J, with 22 bases in between. The CDR3 consists of 16 residues.

The table lists this clonotype with many counts. The chain combines TRBV11-2 with TRBJ2-5, with D perhaps matching TRBD1 or TRBD2 (5 bases each). V shed 5 bases and J shed 4 bases, with 14 bases lying between them. There are 14 residues in the CDR3. Germline loops: CDR1 SGHAT, CDR2 FQNNGV. The CDR3 DNA sequence: TGTGCCAGCAGCCTGGGGGTAGTACGAGAGACCCAGTACTTC. Amino acids: CASSLGVVRETQYF.

Ten or more counts support this clonotype. The chain joins TRBV7-8 to TRBJ1-3; D call uncertain. The CDR3 covers 12 residues. The germline gives CDR1 SGHVS, CDR2 FQNEAQ. In DNA form, the CDR3 reads TGTCTTCGTCGAGGTTCTGGAAACACCATATATTTT. Its protein product is CLRRGSGNTIYF.